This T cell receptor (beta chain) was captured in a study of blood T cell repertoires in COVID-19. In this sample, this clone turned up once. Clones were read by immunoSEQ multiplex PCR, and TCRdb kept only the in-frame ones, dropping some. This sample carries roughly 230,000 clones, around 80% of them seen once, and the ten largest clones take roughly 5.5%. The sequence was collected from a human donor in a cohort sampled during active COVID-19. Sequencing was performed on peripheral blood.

The CDR3 bases are TGTGCCAGCAGTTACTCTCTTATCGACGACAGGTTGAACACCGGGGAGCTGTTTTTT. Translation: CASSYSLIDDRLNTGELFF. The chain carries TRBV6-2 or TRBV6-3 and TRBJ2-2; a weak D match, TRBD1 (6 bases). Trimming took off 0 bases at V and 1 base at J, with 18 bases between the two ends. The CDR3 is 19 residues long. Germline loops: CDR1 MNHEY, CDR2 SVGEGT.